This T cell receptor (beta chain) was sequenced for a study of quantifying T cell responses using KT2 cells. Overall study context: TCR alpha and beta constant-region primers primed reverse transcription of RNA.

This CDR3 is built from 13 residues. V was shortened by 5 bases and J by 2 bases, with 9 bases between the two germline ends. The germline V gene encodes CDR1 SEHNR and CDR2 FQNEAQ (reference sequence). This clonotype has only a few counts. Each cDNA got a UMI-containing oligo ligated at its 3' end. First-round PCR used around 4 cycles and beta primers RC1.1 and RC1.2 covering TRBC1 and TRBC2. In TCRdb, the UMI-ligation and nested PCR reads were re-called with MiXCR into one record per CDR3 protein. This sample has approximately 43,000 distinct CDR3 sequences, with about 17% found just once. Known numbers of the T cell clone KT2 were added to PBMC. KT2 cells were mixed with fixed PBMC numbers at varying ratios.

The V gene is TRBV7-9, the J gene TRBJ1-1; a possible D gene is TRBD1 (5 bases). This receptor was obtained from a human donor. Sequencing was performed on PBMCs spiked with cells of the T cell clone KT2. The CDR3 DNA follows: TGTGCCAGCAGCCTGAGGGGAAACACTGAAGCTTTCTTT. Translating it yields CASSLRGNTEAFF. Based on the CDR3 plus reference TRBV7-9 and TRBJ1-1, the full variable domain is DTGVSQNPRHKITKRGQNVTFRCDPISEHNRLYWYRQTLGQGPEFLTYFQNEAQLEKSRLLSDRFSAERPKGSFSTLEIQRTEQGDSAMYLCASSLRGNTEAFFGQGTRLTVV.